This T cell receptor (beta chain) was recorded in a study of cytomegalovirus exposure and HLA in healthy donors. Study results and limitations: Roughly uniform depth of sequencing across donors was assumed in presence/absence analyses. In a later analysis, DRB1 alleles had the most associated TCRs; HLA-C alleles the fewest.

Per the germline V gene, CDR1 is SGHAT and CDR2 is FQNNGV. This CDR3 contains 15 residues. V was cut by 3 bases and J by 0 bases, with 9 bases left in between. Vbeta (60) and Jbeta (13) primers were used in the PCR. Per the study methods: Later reanalysis found about 80 million unique TCR beta chains, 10 million to 12 million of them shared. Libraries were prepared by immunoSEQ multiplex PCR; TCRdb keeps only in-frame clonotypes and omits some of them. The V and J calls and clone size are taken from that table; D and trimming were inferred from the DNA. The sample contains approximately 150,000 clones, about 80% of which appear only once. Notes on this clone: Antigen specificity is unknown.

The J gene is TRBJ2-1, the V gene TRBV11-2; possible D gene TRBD1, 6 bases. This receptor was identified in a man aged 25 to 40 in good health and CMV-seropositive. The material sequenced was PBMCs. Here the CDR3 DNA reads TGTGCCAGCAGCTTTTGGGACACCTCCTACAATGAGCAGTTCTTC. Its translation is CASSFWDTSYNEQFF.